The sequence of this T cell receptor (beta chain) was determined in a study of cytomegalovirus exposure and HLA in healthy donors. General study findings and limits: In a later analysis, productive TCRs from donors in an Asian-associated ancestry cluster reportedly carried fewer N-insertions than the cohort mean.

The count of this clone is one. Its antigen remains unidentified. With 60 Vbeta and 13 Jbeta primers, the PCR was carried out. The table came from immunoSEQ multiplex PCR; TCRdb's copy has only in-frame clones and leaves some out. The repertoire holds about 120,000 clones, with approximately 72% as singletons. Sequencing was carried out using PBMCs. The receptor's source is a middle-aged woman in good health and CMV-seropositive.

CDR3 in DNA: TGTGCCAGCAGTGAAGCGGGCGCCTTCTATGGCTACACCTTC. It codes for CASSEAGAFYGYTF. This chain uses TRBV2 with TRBJ1-2; D not certain. The CDR3 contains 14 residues. The ends were cut back, 0 bases at V and 4 bases at J, with 9 bases in the middle. The V gene's germline CDR1 is SNHLY and CDR2 FYNNEI.